This T cell receptor (beta chain) was identified in a study of OX40 agonist ivuxolimab in advanced cancers. Notes on the study in general: Some patients without response likewise showed low normalized clonal expansion. Expanded peripheral T cells had an undetermined antigen specificity.

Worth noting for this clone: What it binds is unknown.

Germline V gene data show CDR1 as KGHSH and CDR2 as LQKENI. V lost 3 bases, J lost 1 base, and 4 bases stayed unmatched. This CDR3 has 15 residues. Using immunoSEQ multiplex PCR, the repertoire was profiled, and TCRdb retains in-frame clones only, with some absent. The sample shows roughly 73,000 clones, 84% of them seen only once. The sequencing used CD4+ or CD8+ T cells sorted from blood, collected in a trial of the OX40 agonist ivuxolimab. This sequence was found in an adult with an advanced solid tumor such as melanoma, head and neck, liver or kidney cancer. V is TRBV18 and J is TRBJ2-3; the match to TRBD1 covers 7 bases. The CDR3 here is CASSPLTGGTDTQYF. For the CDR3, the DNA is TGTGCCAGCTCACCCTTAACAGGGGGCACAGATACGCAGTATTTT.